This record covers a single T cell receptor (beta chain). Its antigen has not been determined. No clone much larger than this one lies a single base away; base qualities are absent. These data originate in a study of blood T cell repertoires in COVID-19 (dated by TCRdb to between 2020 and 2021). About the investigation overall: The collaborator samples originated in the United States, Italy and Spain and spanned the acute and convalescent phases of COVID-19. The material from the prospective study consisted of cDNA or gDNA derived from T cells, B-cell-depleted T cells, or PBMCs. Deeply sampled blood TCRbeta repertoires from subjects exposed to, actively infected with, or recovered from COVID-19 were included in the dataset. The repertoires were released in a freely available public database meant as a resource for research on the immune response to SARS-CoV-2. Samples were obtained from the ongoing ImmuneRACE study (first 160 participants) and from 1,254 subjects provided by 6 global collaborators. Sample metadata almost always included a de-identified subject ID, COVID-19 status, age in years and sex. HLA class I and class II types, where available, came from metadata supplied by the sample provider rather than from assay-based typing. Overall results and qualifications from the work: How much clinical and demographic metadata was included differed by source and by participant, and the metadata was provided uncurated.

TCRbeta CDR3 regions were amplified from genomic DNA by means of the immunoSEQ Assay, a bias-controlled multiplex PCR. Per the original workflow: The number of nucleated cells in each sample was estimated by amplification of reference gene primers within the assay. To quantify the absolute abundance of each unique TCRbeta CDR3 rearrangement, sequence reads were collapsed and filtered. For each sample, productive Simpson clonality was calculated as the square root of Simpson's diversity index across productive rearrangements. Not all clones reach the TCRdb copy of this immuneACCESS table, which keeps in-frame sequences only. Checked studies attribute under half of the gap to unresolved V genes and leave the rest unexplained. V, J and clone size are taken as reported in that table, and D and trimming were inferred from the DNA itself. This sample is represented by about 270,000 clones; around 90% of them were singletons. Of the sample, roughly 2.2% falls within the top ten clones.

V and J are truncated by 5 bases and 0 bases respectively, leaving an intervening sequence of 8 bases. There are 14 amino acids in the CDR3, from cysteine to phenylalanine inclusive. Solely the CDR3 DNA is kept, with 42 bases framed from the first base. The germline V gene encodes CDR1 SNHLY and CDR2 FYNNEI. Each collaborating institution followed its own protocols to collect whole blood in K2EDTA tubes. Collaborator samples were shipped for TCRbeta analysis as frozen whole blood, isolated PBMCs, or DNA extracted from either sample type. This receptor chain uses TRBV2 and TRBJ1-5; TRBD1 might be the D gene, on 6 matching bases. The sample was peripheral blood. This receptor was obtained from a man aged 50 to 59 with acute or convalescent COVID-19. The DNA sequence follows: TGTGCCAGCAGTTGGACAGTTAGCAATCAGCCCCAGCATTTT. This sequence encodes CASSWTVSNQPQHF.